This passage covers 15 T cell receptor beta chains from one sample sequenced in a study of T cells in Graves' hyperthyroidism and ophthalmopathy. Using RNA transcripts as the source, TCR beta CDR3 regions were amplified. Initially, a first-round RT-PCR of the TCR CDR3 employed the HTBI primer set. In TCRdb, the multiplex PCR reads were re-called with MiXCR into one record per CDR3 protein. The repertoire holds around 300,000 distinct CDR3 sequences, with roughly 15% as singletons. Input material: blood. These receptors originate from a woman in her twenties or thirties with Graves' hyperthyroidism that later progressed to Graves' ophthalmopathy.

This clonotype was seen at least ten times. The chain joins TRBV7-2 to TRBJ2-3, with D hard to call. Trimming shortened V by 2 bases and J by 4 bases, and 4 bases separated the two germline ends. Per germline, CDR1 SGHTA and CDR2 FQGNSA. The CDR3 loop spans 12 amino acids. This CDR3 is CASSLRADTQYF. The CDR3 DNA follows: TGTGCCAGCAGCTTAAGGGCAGATACGCAGTATTTT.

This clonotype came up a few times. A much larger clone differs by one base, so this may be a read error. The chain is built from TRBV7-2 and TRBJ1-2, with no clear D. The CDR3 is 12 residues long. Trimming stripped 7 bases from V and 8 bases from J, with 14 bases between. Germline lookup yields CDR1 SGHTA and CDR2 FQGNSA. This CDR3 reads CASNPDSSGYTF. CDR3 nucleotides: TGTGCCAGCAATCCAGACTCCTCGGGCTACACCTTC. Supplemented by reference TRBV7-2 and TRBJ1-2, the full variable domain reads GAGVSQSPSNKVTEKGKDVELRCDPISGHTALYWYRQSLGQGLEFLIYFQGNSAPDKSGLPSDRFSAERTGGSVSTLTIQRTQQEDSAVYLCASNPDSSGYTFGSGTRLTVV.

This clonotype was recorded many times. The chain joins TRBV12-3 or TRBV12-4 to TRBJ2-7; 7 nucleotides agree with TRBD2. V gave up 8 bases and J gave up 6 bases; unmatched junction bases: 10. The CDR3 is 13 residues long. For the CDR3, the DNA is TGTGCCAGCGGGAGGGGACTAACCCGCGAGCAGTACTTC. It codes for CASGRGLTREQYF.

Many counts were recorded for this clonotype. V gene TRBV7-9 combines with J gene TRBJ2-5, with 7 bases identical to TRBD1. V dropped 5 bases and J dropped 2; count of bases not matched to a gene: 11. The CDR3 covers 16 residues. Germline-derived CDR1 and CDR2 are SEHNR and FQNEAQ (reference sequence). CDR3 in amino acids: CASSRGRQGKQETQYF. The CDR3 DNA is TGTGCCAGCAGCCGAGGTAGACAGGGAAAACAAGAGACCCAGTACTTC.

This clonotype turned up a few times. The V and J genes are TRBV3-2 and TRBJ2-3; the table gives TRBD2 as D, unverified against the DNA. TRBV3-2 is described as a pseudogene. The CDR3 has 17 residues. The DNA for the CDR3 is TGTGCCAGCAGCGAACCGGGACTAGCGGGAGAGAAAGATACGCAGTATTTT. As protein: CASSEPGLAGEKDTQYF.

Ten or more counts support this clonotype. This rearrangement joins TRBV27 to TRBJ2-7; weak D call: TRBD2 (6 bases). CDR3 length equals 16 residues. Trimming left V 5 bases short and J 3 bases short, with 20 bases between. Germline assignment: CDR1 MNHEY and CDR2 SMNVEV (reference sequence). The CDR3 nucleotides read TGTGCCAGCAGTAACAGGCCGGGACTCCAGGGCTACGAGCAGTACTTC. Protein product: CASSNRPGLQGYEQYF.

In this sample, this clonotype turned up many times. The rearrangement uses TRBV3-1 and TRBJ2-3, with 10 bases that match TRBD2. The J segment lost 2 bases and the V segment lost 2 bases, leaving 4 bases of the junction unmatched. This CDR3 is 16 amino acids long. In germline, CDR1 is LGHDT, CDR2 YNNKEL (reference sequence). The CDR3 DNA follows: TGTGCCAGCAGCCAAAGGACTAGCGGATACACAGATACGCAGTATTTT. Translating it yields CASSQRTSGYTDTQYF.

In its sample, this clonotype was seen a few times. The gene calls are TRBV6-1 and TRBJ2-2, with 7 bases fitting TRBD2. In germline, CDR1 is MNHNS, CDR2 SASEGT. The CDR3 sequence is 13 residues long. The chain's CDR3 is CIGRREETGELFF. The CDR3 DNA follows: TGTATAGGGCGTCGGGAGGAGACCGGGGAGCTGTTTTTT.

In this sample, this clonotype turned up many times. CDR3 bases: TGCAGTGCTAGAACGGTAACAGATACGCAGTATTTT. Translation: CSARTVTDTQYF. V usage is TRBV20-1 and J usage is TRBJ2-3; D remains unclear. The CDR3 covers 12 residues. Trimming pared 2 bases from V and 3 bases from J, leaving 6 bases between. Germline-derived CDR1 and CDR2 are DFQATT and SNEGSKA (reference sequence).

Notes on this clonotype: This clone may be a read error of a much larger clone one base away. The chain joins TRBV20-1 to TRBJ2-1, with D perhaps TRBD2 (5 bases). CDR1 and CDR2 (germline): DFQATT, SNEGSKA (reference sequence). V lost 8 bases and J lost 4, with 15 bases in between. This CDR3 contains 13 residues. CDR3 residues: CSPTGGFYNEQFF. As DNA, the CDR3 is TGCAGTCCCACTGGCGGGTTTTACAATGAGCAGTTCTTC.

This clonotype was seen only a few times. CDR3: CASSQVTSWRGDQPQHF. The CDR3 DNA follows: TGCGCCAGCAGCCAAGTGACGAGTTGGAGAGGCGATCAGCCCCAGCATTTT. The rearrangement links TRBV4-1 to TRBJ1-5; D not certain. The V gene's germline CDR1 is MGHRA and CDR2 YSYEKL. The CDR3 sequence is 17 residues long. V lost 1 base to trimming and J lost 5 bases, with 18 bases between them.

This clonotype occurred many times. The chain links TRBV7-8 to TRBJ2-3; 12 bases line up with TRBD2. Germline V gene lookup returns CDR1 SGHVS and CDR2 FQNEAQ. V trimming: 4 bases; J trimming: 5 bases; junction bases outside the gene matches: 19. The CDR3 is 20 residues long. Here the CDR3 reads CASSSPRLAGVAHRRDTQYF. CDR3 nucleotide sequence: TGTGCCAGCAGCTCCCCCAGACTAGCGGGAGTTGCCCACAGACGAGATACGCAGTATTTT.

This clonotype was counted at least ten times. The chain's CDR3 is CASSFTSDSYEQYF. CDR3 DNA: TGTGCCAGCAGCTTTACTAGCGACTCCTACGAGCAGTACTTC. J is TRBJ2-7 and V is TRBV7-9; TRBD2 matches at 7 bases. Per germline, CDR1 SEHNR and CDR2 FQNEAQ (reference sequence). CDR3 size: 14 residues. Trimming cost V 3 bases and J 0 bases; bases outside gene matches: 2.

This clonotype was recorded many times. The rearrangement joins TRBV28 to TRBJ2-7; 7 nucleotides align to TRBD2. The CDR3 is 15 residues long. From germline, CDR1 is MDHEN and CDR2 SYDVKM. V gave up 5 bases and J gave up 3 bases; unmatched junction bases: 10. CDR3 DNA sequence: TGTGCCAGCAGTATCTCTCCGGCGGGGGTCTACGAGCAGTACTTC. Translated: CASSISPAGVYEQYF.

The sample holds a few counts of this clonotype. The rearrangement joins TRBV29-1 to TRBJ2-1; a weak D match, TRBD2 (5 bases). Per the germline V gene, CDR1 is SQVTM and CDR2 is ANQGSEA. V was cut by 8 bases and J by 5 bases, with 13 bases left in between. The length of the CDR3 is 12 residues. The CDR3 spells CSPRTRDNEQFF. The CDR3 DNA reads TGCAGCCCCAGGACTCGCGACAATGAGCAGTTCTTC.